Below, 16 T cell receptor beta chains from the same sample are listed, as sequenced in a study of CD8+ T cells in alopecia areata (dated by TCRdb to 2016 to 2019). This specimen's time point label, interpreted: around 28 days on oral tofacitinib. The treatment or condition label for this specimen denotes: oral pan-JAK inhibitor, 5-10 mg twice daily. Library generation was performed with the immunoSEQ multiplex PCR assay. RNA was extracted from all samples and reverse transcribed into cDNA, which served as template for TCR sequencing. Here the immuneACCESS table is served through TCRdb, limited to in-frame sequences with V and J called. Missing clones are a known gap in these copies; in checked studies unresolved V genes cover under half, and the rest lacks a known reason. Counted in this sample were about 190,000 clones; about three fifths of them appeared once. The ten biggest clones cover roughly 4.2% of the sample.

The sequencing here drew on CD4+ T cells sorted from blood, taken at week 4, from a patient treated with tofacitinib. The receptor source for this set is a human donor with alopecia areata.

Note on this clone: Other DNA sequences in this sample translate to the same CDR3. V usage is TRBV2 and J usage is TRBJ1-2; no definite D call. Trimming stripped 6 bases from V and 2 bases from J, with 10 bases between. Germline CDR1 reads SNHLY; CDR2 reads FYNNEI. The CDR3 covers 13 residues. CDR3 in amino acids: CASSADSNYGYTF. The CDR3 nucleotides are TGTGCCAGCAGCGCGGATTCGAACTATGGCTACACCTTC.

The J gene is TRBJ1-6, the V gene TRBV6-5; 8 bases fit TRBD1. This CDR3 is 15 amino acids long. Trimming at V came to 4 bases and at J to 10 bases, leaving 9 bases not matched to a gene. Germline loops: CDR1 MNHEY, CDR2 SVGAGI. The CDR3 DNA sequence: TGTGCCAGCAGTTTCACCGACAGGGGAGTGTCACCCCTCCACTTT. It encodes CASSFTDRGVSPLHF.

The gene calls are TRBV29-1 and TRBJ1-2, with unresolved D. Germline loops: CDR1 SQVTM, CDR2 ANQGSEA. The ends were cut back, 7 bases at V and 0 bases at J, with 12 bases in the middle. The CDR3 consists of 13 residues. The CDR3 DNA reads TGCAGCGCCGGGTGGCGGACTAACTATGGCTACACCTTC. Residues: CSAGWRTNYGYTF.

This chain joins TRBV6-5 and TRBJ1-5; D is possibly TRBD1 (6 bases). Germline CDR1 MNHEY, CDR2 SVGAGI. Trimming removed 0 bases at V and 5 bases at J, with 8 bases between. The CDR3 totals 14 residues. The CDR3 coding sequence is TGTGCCAGCAGTTACTCCGCAGGGGATCAGCCCCAGCATTTT. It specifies CASSYSAGDQPQHF.

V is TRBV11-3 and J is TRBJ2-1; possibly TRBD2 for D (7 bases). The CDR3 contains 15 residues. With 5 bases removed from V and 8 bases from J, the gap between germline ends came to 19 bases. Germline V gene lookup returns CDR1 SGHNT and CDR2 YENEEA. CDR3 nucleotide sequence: TGTGCCAGCAGCCCCCCCATTCGGGGGGCGCATGAGCAGTTCTTC. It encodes CASSPPIRGAHEQFF.

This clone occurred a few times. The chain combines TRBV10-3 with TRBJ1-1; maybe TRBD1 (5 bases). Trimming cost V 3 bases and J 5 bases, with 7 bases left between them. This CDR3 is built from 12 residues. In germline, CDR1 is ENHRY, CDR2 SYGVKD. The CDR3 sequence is CAISDRGTEAFF. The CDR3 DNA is TGTGCCATCAGTGATCGGGGGACTGAAGCTTTCTTT.

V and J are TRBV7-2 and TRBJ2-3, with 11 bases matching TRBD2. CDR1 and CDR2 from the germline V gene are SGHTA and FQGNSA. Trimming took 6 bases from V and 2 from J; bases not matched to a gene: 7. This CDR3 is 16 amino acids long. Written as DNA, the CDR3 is TGTGCCAGCAGACTTAGCGGGGGGGCCGTCACAGATACGCAGTATTTT. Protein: CASRLSGGAVTDTQYF.

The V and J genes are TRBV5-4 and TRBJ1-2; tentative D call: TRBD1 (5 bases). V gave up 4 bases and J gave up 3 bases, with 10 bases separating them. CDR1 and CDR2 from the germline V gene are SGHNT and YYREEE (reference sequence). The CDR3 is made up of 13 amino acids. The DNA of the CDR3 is TGTGCCAGCAGCGCCGGGACGGACTATGGCTACACCTTC. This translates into CASSAGTDYGYTF.

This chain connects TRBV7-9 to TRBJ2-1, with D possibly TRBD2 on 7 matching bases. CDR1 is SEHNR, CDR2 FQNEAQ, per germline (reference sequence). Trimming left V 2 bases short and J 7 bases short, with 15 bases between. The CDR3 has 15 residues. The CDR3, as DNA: TGTGCCAGCAGCTTAAAGGCGGGGGCCGAGAATGAGCAGTTCTTC. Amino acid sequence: CASSLKAGAENEQFF.

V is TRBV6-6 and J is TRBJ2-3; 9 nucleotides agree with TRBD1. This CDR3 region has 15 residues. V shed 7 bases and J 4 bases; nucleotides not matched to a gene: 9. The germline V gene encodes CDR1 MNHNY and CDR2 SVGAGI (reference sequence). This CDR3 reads CASTPGTGPPDTQYF. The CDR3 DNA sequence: TGTGCCAGCACCCCCGGGACAGGGCCTCCAGATACGCAGTATTTT.

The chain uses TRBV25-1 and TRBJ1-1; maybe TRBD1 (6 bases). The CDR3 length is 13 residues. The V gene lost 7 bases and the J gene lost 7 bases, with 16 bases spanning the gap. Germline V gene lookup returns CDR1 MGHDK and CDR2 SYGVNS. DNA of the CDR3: TGTGCCAGCACCCCTACAGGGAGGGGTGAAGCTTTCTTT. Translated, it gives CASTPTGRGEAFF. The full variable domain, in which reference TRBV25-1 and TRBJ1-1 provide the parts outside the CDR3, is EADIYQTPRYLVIGTGKKITLECSQTMGHDKMYWYQQDPGMELHLIHYSYGVNSTEKGDLSSESTVSRIRTEHFPLTLESARPSHTSQYLCASTPTGRGEAFFGQGTRLTVV.

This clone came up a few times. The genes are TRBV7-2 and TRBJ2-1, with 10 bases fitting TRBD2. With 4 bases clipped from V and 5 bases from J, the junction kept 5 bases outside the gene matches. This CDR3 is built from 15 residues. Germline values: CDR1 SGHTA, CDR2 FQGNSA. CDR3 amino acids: CASSSSGGNNNEQFF. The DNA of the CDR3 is TGTGCCAGCAGCTCTAGCGGGGGCAACAACAATGAGCAGTTCTTC.

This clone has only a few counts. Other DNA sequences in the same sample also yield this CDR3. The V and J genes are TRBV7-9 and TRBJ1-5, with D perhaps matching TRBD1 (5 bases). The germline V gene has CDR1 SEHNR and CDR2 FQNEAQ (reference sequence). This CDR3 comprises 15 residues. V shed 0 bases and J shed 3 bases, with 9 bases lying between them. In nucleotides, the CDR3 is TGTGCCAGCAGCTTAGCGGGCAGGGACAATCAGCCCCAGCATTTT. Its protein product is CASSLAGRDNQPQHF.

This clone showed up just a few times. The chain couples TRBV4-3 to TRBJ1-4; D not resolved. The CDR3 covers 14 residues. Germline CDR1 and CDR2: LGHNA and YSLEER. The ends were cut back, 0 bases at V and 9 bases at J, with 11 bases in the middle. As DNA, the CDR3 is TGCGCCAGCAGCCAAGATCCAGGAGGGCAAAAACTGTTTTTT. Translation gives CASSQDPGGQKLFF.

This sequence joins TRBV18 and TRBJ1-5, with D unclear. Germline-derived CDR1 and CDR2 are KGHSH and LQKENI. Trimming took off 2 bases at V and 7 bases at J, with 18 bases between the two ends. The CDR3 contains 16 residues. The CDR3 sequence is CASSPGKGQSGQPQHF. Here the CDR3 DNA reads TGTGCCAGCTCACCAGGAAAAGGGCAATCAGGCCAGCCCCAGCATTTT.

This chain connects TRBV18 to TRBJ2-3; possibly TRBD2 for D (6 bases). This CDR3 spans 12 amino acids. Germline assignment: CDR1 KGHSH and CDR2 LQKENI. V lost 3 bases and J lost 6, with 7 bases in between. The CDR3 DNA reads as TGTGCCAGCTCACCTGCGGGGGATACGCAGTATTTT. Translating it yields CASSPAGDTQYF.